This T cell receptor beta chain appears in the sequencing data of a study of T cell responses to AZD1222 COVID-19 vaccine. Across the study: Analysis merged second doses at about 4 or about 12 weeks. Study-wide results and limits: Of the AZD1222 recipients, only 6 or 7 were seropositive at baseline. Across the whole spike, CD4 TCRs peaked at regions 160-218 and 743-854.

Clones were sequenced by immunoSEQ multiplex PCR, and TCRdb holds only the in-frame ones, with some missing. The sample has under 150,000 clones, more than 85% seen once. The germline V and J ends were trimmed by 5 bases and 6 bases, with 14 bases remaining between them. Per germline, CDR1 SGHTA and CDR2 FQGTGA. There are 13 residues in the CDR3. Notes on this clone: Antigen unknown.

The clonotype originates from an adult in good health. The sample was peripheral blood, taken on day 0 of AZD1222 vaccination. The gene calls are TRBV7-3 and TRBJ2-7, with D perhaps TRBD2 (6 bases). CDR3 sequence reads: CASSLRMGGEQYF. In DNA, the CDR3 is TGTGCCAGCAGCCTTAGAATGGGGGGCGAGCAGTACTTC.